A selection of T cell receptor beta chains follows, all from one sample in a study of T cells after yellow fever vaccination. TCRdb called the 5' RACE reads again in MiXCR, with one record for every CDR3 protein. The sample consists of 450,000 to 600,000 distinct CDR3 sequences, around an eighth of them appearing once. The input for sequencing was PBMCs, taken on the day of the yellow fever booster vaccination. The receptor source for this set is a man aged 25 to 40 who received the YFV17D yellow fever vaccine. Each CDR3 is given with its conserved first and last residue. Each record gives: J gene, clone size, D gene, CDR3 length, V gene, CDR3 DNA, CDR3 protein. D genes are given only for firm matches. Not all rows give a size; the values are once, few, many and, for expanded clones, a class.

j_call: TRBJ2-5
clone_size: few
d_call: .
cdr3_length: 14
v_call: TRBV9
cdr3_nt: TGTGCCAGCAGCGAACGAGGGGGAGGCGAGACCCAGTACTTC
cdr3_aa: CASSERGGGETQYF

j_call: TRBJ2-1
clone_size: few
d_call: TRBD2
cdr3_length: 16
v_call: TRBV11-3
cdr3_nt: TGTGCCAGCAGCTTCTCAAAGGGACTAGTGCATCCTGAGCAGTTCTTC
cdr3_aa: CASSFSKGLVHPEQFF

j_call: TRBJ2-7
clone_size: .
d_call: TRBD2
cdr3_length: 13
v_call: TRBV27
cdr3_nt: TGTGCCAGCAGCACCCTAGGAAGCGGGAGATCATACTTC
cdr3_aa: CASSTLGSGRSYF

j_call: TRBJ2-3
clone_size: .
d_call: .
cdr3_length: 14
v_call: TRBV15
cdr3_nt: TGTGCCACCAGCAGGAGGGAAAGCACAGATACGCAGTATTTT
cdr3_aa: CATSRRESTDTQYF

j_call: TRBJ1-2
clone_size: .
d_call: .
cdr3_length: 13
v_call: TRBV7-2
cdr3_nt: TGTGCCAGCAGCCGGGACGGAATCTATGGCTACACCTTC
cdr3_aa: CASSRDGIYGYTF

j_call: TRBJ2-6
clone_size: few
d_call: TRBD1
cdr3_length: 19
v_call: TRBV11-2
cdr3_nt: TGTGCCAGCAGGGGGTTGCCCGGGACAGGGGTCTCTGGGGCCAACGTCCTGACTTTC
cdr3_aa: CASRGLPGTGVSGANVLTF

j_call: TRBJ1-1
clone_size: few
d_call: .
cdr3_length: 15
v_call: TRBV19
cdr3_nt: TGTGCCAGTAGTCTTTCGGGCACAATGAACACTGAAGCTTTCTTT
cdr3_aa: CASSLSGTMNTEAFF

j_call: TRBJ2-1
clone_size: few
d_call: .
cdr3_length: 14
v_call: TRBV6-4
cdr3_nt: TGTGCCAGCAGTGACGGAGGCTGGAACAATGAGCAGTTCTTC
cdr3_aa: CASSDGGWNNEQFF

j_call: TRBJ1-1
clone_size: few
d_call: .
cdr3_length: 13
v_call: TRBV4-3
cdr3_nt: TGCGCCAGCAGCCAAGATCTGCCGAGTGAAGCTTTCTTT
cdr3_aa: CASSQDLPSEAFF

j_call: TRBJ2-6
clone_size: few
d_call: TRBD1
cdr3_length: 16
v_call: TRBV12-3/TRBV12-4
cdr3_nt: TGTGCCAGCAGCAGGACAGGGATCTCTGGGGCCAACGTCCTGACTTTC
cdr3_aa: CASSRTGISGANVLTF

j_call: TRBJ2-4
clone_size: .
d_call: .
cdr3_length: 16
v_call: TRBV27
cdr3_nt: TGTGCCAGCAGTTTCGGACTTCGGCCAGCCAAAAACATTCAGTACTTC
cdr3_aa: CASSFGLRPAKNIQYF

j_call: TRBJ2-3
clone_size: few
d_call: TRBD2
cdr3_length: 15
v_call: TRBV30
cdr3_nt: TGTGCCTGGAGTAAGGGACTAGCGGGAGTGGCTACGCAGTATTTT
cdr3_aa: CAWSKGLAGVATQYF

j_call: TRBJ2-1
clone_size: .
d_call: .
cdr3_length: 12
v_call: TRBV7-2
cdr3_nt: TGTGCCAGCAGCTTTAACAGTAGGGAGCAGTTCTTC
cdr3_aa: CASSFNSREQFF

j_call: TRBJ2-1
clone_size: .
d_call: TRBD2
cdr3_length: 18
v_call: TRBV20-1
cdr3_nt: TGCTGTGCTAGAGATCCCAGGACTAGCGGACTCTCCTACAATGAGCAGTTCTTC
cdr3_aa: CCARDPRTSGLSYNEQFF

j_call: TRBJ2-3
clone_size: many
d_call: .
cdr3_length: 14
v_call: TRBV18
cdr3_nt: TGTGCCAGCTCACCCACCGGGGGCCTAGATACGCAGTATTTT
cdr3_aa: CASSPTGGLDTQYF

j_call: TRBJ1-1
clone_size: .
d_call: TRBD1
cdr3_length: 10
v_call: TRBV29-1
cdr3_nt: TGCAGCATTGGGACAGTTGAAGCTTTCTTT
cdr3_aa: CSIGTVEAFF

j_call: TRBJ1-3
clone_size: .
d_call: .
cdr3_length: 15
v_call: TRBV11-2
cdr3_nt: TGTGCCAGCAGCTCGACCGCGGGCTCTGGAAACACCATATATTTT
cdr3_aa: CASSSTAGSGNTIYF

j_call: TRBJ2-7
clone_size: .
d_call: TRBD1
cdr3_length: 13
v_call: TRBV12-3/TRBV12-4
cdr3_nt: TGTGCCAGCAGGTCAGGGGGCCGGGACGAGCAGTACTTC
cdr3_aa: CASRSGGRDEQYF

j_call: TRBJ1-3
clone_size: few
d_call: .
cdr3_length: 14
v_call: TRBV12-3/TRBV12-4
cdr3_nt: TGTGCCAGCAGTCCCGCTCTATCTGGAAACACCATATATTTT
cdr3_aa: CASSPALSGNTIYF

j_call: TRBJ2-1
clone_size: .
d_call: .
cdr3_length: 16
v_call: TRBV13
cdr3_nt: TGTGCCAGCAGCTCGCCTAGCGATTCCTCCTACAATGAGCAGTTCTTC
cdr3_aa: CASSSPSDSSYNEQFF

j_call: TRBJ2-1
clone_size: few
d_call: .
cdr3_length: 15
v_call: TRBV5-1
cdr3_nt: TGCGCCAGCAGCACCGCATCAAGCTCCTACAATGAGCAGTTCTTC
cdr3_aa: CASSTASSSYNEQFF

j_call: TRBJ2-5
clone_size: few
d_call: .
cdr3_length: 15
v_call: TRBV7-8
cdr3_nt: TGTGCCAGCAGCTTCTTAGGCTTCGACCAAGAGACCCAGTACTTC
cdr3_aa: CASSFLGFDQETQYF

j_call: TRBJ2-1
clone_size: many
d_call: TRBD2
cdr3_length: 17
v_call: TRBV20-1
cdr3_nt: TGCAGTGCCAAGGGACTAGCGGGAGCAATCGGCTACAATGAGCAGTTCTTC
cdr3_aa: CSAKGLAGAIGYNEQFF

j_call: TRBJ2-7
clone_size: many
d_call: .
cdr3_length: 14
v_call: TRBV9
cdr3_nt: TGTGCCAGCAGCGTGACAGGTAGCTCCTACGAGCAGTACTTC
cdr3_aa: CASSVTGSSYEQYF

j_call: TRBJ2-7
clone_size: .
d_call: .
cdr3_length: 13
v_call: TRBV6-2/TRBV6-3
cdr3_nt: TGTGCCAGCAAGGAGCCCGGGAGCTACGAGCAGTACTTC
cdr3_aa: CASKEPGSYEQYF

j_call: TRBJ2-7
clone_size: .
d_call: TRBD2
cdr3_length: 14
v_call: TRBV6-1
cdr3_nt: TGTGCCACCGAACGGACTAGCGGTTCCTACGAGCAGTACTTC
cdr3_aa: CATERTSGSYEQYF

j_call: TRBJ2-1
clone_size: .
d_call: TRBD1
cdr3_length: 13
v_call: TRBV20-1
cdr3_nt: TGCAGTGCTGAATGGGGGACAGCCAATGAGCTGTTCTTC
cdr3_aa: CSAEWGTANELFF

j_call: TRBJ2-7
clone_size: few
d_call: .
cdr3_length: 14
v_call: TRBV7-3
cdr3_nt: TGTGCCAGCAGCTTAATGGCAGGGGCGTACGAGCAGTACTTC
cdr3_aa: CASSLMAGAYEQYF

j_call: TRBJ2-6
clone_size: .
d_call: .
cdr3_length: 15
v_call: TRBV29-1
cdr3_nt: TGCAGCGTGGCAGGGCGTGTATCCGGGGCCAACGTCCTGACTTTC
cdr3_aa: CSVAGRVSGANVLTF

j_call: TRBJ2-1
clone_size: few
d_call: .
cdr3_length: 13
v_call: TRBV19
cdr3_nt: TGTGCCAGTAGTACCCCGATGGGCAATGAGCAGTTCTTC
cdr3_aa: CASSTPMGNEQFF

j_call: TRBJ2-1
clone_size: few
d_call: TRBD2
cdr3_length: 15
v_call: TRBV7-2
cdr3_nt: TGTGCCAGCAGCTTAGTTGCGGGAGGGCTGGATGAGCAGTTCTTC
cdr3_aa: CASSLVAGGLDEQFF

j_call: TRBJ1-1
clone_size: few
d_call: .
cdr3_length: 13
v_call: TRBV5-5
cdr3_nt: TGTGCCAGCAGCTCCTATATGAACACTGAAGCTTTCTTT
cdr3_aa: CASSSYMNTEAFF

j_call: TRBJ2-2
clone_size: .
d_call: .
cdr3_length: 15
v_call: TRBV3-1
cdr3_nt: TGTGCCAGCAGCCCAGGGCTTAAGACGACCGGGGAGCTGTTTTTT
cdr3_aa: CASSPGLKTTGELFF

j_call: TRBJ2-7
clone_size: .
d_call: .
cdr3_length: 15
v_call: TRBV5-1
cdr3_nt: TGCGCCAGCAGCTTGCGTAGCTCCGGTGGGAACGAGCAGTACTTC
cdr3_aa: CASSLRSSGGNEQYF

j_call: TRBJ2-1
clone_size: .
d_call: TRBD2
cdr3_length: 14
v_call: TRBV20-1
cdr3_nt: TGCAGTGCTACCATAGGGACTAGAGACAATGAGCAGTTCTTC
cdr3_aa: CSATIGTRDNEQFF

j_call: TRBJ2-3
clone_size: few
d_call: .
cdr3_length: 13
v_call: TRBV7-3
cdr3_nt: TGTGCCAGCAGCTCCCGGAGGGCGAATACGCAGTATTTT
cdr3_aa: CASSSRRANTQYF

j_call: TRBJ2-3
clone_size: .
d_call: TRBD2
cdr3_length: 16
v_call: TRBV5-4
cdr3_nt: TGTGCCAGCAGCTTGGGGGGGAGGGCCAATCAAGATACGCAGTATTTT
cdr3_aa: CASSLGGRANQDTQYF

j_call: TRBJ2-7
clone_size: few
d_call: .
cdr3_length: 11
v_call: TRBV20-1
cdr3_nt: TGCAGTGCCTCAAGCGCCTACGAGCAGTACTTC
cdr3_aa: CSASSAYEQYF

j_call: TRBJ2-2
clone_size: many
d_call: TRBD2
cdr3_length: 16
v_call: TRBV5-5
cdr3_nt: TGTGCCAGCAGCTTGAAAGGGACTATCGATGGAGGGGAGCTGTTTTTT
cdr3_aa: CASSLKGTIDGGELFF

j_call: TRBJ2-5
clone_size: .
d_call: TRBD2
cdr3_length: 12
v_call: TRBV29-1
cdr3_nt: TGCAGCGTCCTCCTAGCGGGAGAGACCCAGTACTTC
cdr3_aa: CSVLLAGETQYF

j_call: TRBJ2-3
clone_size: few
d_call: TRBD2
cdr3_length: 15
v_call: TRBV7-3
cdr3_nt: TGTGCCAGCAGCTTAATCGGGGGGTCGTTGGATACGCAGTATTTT
cdr3_aa: CASSLIGGSLDTQYF

j_call: TRBJ2-6
clone_size: .
d_call: .
cdr3_length: 15
v_call: TRBV27
cdr3_nt: TGTGCCAGCAGTTTGACGATTTCTGGGGCCAACGTCCTGACTTTC
cdr3_aa: CASSLTISGANVLTF

j_call: TRBJ2-2
clone_size: few
d_call: TRBD1
cdr3_length: 17
v_call: TRBV4-3
cdr3_nt: TGCGCCAGCAGCCCAAGGCCCCGGGACAGGGTATCCGGGGAGCTGTTTTTT
cdr3_aa: CASSPRPRDRVSGELFF

j_call: TRBJ1-4
clone_size: .
d_call: .
cdr3_length: 14
v_call: TRBV14
cdr3_nt: TGTGCCAGCAGCCAATTGCAGGGTGGGGAAAAACTGTTTTTT
cdr3_aa: CASSQLQGGEKLFF

j_call: TRBJ2-7
clone_size: .
d_call: .
cdr3_length: 15
v_call: TRBV15
cdr3_nt: TGTGCCACCAGCAGTTCCCCCATCCCCGAATACGAGCAGTACTTC
cdr3_aa: CATSSSPIPEYEQYF

j_call: TRBJ2-1
clone_size: few
d_call: TRBD2
cdr3_length: 16
v_call: TRBV5-1
cdr3_nt: TGCGCCAGCAGCTTCCGGGACTACAGCTCCTACAATGAGCAGTTCTTC
cdr3_aa: CASSFRDYSSYNEQFF

j_call: TRBJ2-1
clone_size: .
d_call: .
cdr3_length: 17
v_call: TRBV20-1
cdr3_nt: TGCAGTGCTCCCCGAGCGGAGGGCGCGGGCTCCTACAATGAGCAGTTCTTC
cdr3_aa: CSAPRAEGAGSYNEQFF